The T cell receptor (beta chain) described here comes from a study of cytomegalovirus exposure and HLA in healthy donors. Study-wide results and caveats: TCR beta chain V- and J-gene trimming was linked, in a later analysis, to a missense variant in DCLRE1C. Analyzed later, association rates of TCRs varied across HLA loci, with DRB1 most and HLA-C fewest. A list of 164 TCR beta chains associated with cytomegalovirus was given.

From germline, CDR1 is SGHTA and CDR2 FQGNSA. Trimming left V 5 bases short and J 1 base short, with 17 bases between. The CDR3 runs to 16 residues. Points on this clone: Its target is not known.

Researchers ran the PCR with 60 Vbeta and 13 Jbeta primers. Clones were read by immunoSEQ multiplex PCR, and TCRdb kept only the in-frame ones, dropping some. This sample has 150,000 or so clones, with about 80% found just once. Sequenced input: PBMCs. The TCR sequence derives from a man between 40 and 49 years old in good health and CMV-seropositive. V usage is TRBV7-2 and J usage is TRBJ1-1, with D perhaps TRBD1 (5 bases). Here the CDR3 reads CASSLGPRVQNTEAFF. CDR3 DNA: TGTGCCAGCAGCCTGGGGCCTAGGGTGCAGAACACTGAAGCTTTCTTT.